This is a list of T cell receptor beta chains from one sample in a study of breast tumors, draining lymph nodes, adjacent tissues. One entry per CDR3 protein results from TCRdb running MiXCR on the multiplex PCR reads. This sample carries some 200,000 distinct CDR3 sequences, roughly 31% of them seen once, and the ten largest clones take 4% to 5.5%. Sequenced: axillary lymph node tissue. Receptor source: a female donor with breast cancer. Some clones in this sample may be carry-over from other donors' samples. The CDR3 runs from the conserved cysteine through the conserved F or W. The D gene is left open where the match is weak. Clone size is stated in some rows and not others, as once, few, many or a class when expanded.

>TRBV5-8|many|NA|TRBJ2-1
CASSSPSSGPYNEQFF
TGTGCCAGCAGCTCCCCGTCCAGCGGCCCCTACAATGAGCAGTTCTTC
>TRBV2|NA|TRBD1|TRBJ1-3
CASRGTGLSGNTIYF
TGTGCCAGCAGGGGGACAGGTCTCTCTGGAAACACCATATATTTT
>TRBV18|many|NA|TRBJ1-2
CASSPFPPRSYTF
TGTGCCAGCTCACCATTCCCACCCAGGAGCTACACCTTC
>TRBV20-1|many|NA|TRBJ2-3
CSARDPLRVTDTQYF
TGCAGTGCTAGAGACCCCCTGAGGGTCACAGATACGCAGTATTTT
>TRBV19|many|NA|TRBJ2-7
CASSKVGGYEQYF
TGTGCCAGTAGTAAAGTGGGCGGCTACGAGCAGTACTTC
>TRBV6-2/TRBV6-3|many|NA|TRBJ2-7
CASSRTGVSYEQYF
TGTGCCAGCAGCAGGACGGGGGTCTCCTACGAGCAGTACTTC
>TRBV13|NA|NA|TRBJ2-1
CASSSPGTGPSYNEQFF
TGTGCCAGCAGCTCGCCGGGCACAGGGCCCTCCTACAATGAGCAGTTCTTC
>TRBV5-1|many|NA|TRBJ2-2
CASSFGVNTGELFF
TGCGCCAGCAGCTTCGGGGTAAACACCGGGGAGCTGTTTTTT
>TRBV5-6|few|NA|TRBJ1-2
CASSLEVAPEGYGYTF
TGTGCCAGCAGCTTGGAGGTGGCCCCCGAGGGGTATGGCTACACCTTC
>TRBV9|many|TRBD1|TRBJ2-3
CASSTNRDRVGTDTQYF
TGTGCCAGCAGCACCAACCGGGACAGGGTGGGCACAGATACGCAGTATTTT
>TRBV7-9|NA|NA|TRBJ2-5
CASSLLLEAQYF
TGTGCCAGCAGCCTTTTACTAGAGGCCCAGTACTTC
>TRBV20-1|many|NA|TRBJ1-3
CSALSGGEGNTIYF
TGCAGTGCACTCTCGGGAGGTGAAGGAAACACCATATATTTT
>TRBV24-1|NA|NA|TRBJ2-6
CATAGPGGTEAF
TGTGCCACCGCCGGTCCGGGTGGGACTGAAGCTTTC
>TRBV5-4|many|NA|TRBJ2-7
CASSLEPQASYEQYF
TGTGCCAGCAGCTTGGAACCACAGGCTTCCTACGAGCAGTACTTC
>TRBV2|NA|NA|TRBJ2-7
CASSEDIVNYEQYF
TGTGCCAGCAGTGAAGACATAGTAAACTACGAGCAGTACTTC
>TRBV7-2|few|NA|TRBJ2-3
CASSERVGTDTQYF
TGCGCCAGCAGTGAGAGAGTCGGGACAGATACGCAGTATTTT
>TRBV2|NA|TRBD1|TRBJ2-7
CASRQGEGRQQYF
TGTGCCAGCAGGCAGGGGGAAGGGCGCCAGCAGTACTTC
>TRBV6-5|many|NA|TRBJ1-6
CASSLTGSSYNSPLHF
TGTGCCAGCAGCTTAACAGGGAGCTCCTATAATTCACCCCTCCACTTT
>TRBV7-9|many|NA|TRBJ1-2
CASSFGRPGDYGYTF
TGTGCCAGCAGCTTCGGCAGGCCAGGGGACTATGGCTACACCTTC
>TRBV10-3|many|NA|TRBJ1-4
CAISEQQGKGSLEKLFF
TGTGCCATCAGTGAACAGCAGGGGAAGGGGAGCCTTGAAAAACTGTTTTTT